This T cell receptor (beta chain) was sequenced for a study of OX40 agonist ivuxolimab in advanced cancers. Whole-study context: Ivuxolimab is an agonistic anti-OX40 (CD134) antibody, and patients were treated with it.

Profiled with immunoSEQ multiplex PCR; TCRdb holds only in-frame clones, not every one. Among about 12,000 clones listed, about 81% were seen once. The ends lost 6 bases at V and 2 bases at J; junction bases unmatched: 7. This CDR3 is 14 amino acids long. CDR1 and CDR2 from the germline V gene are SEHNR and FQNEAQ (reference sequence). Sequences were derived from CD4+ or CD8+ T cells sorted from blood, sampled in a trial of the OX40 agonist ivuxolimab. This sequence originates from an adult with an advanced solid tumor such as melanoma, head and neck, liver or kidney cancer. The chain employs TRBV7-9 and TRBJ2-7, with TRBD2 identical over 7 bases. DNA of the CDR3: TGTGCCAGCAGTGTCGGGACTAATCCCTACGAGCAGTACTTC. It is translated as CASSVGTNPYEQYF.